This entry lists 5 T cell receptor beta chains sequenced from one sample in a study of CD8 T cells in ankylosing spondylitis. TCRdb re-derived calls from the 5' RACE reads in MiXCR, one entry per CDR3 protein. The table lists roughly 240,000 distinct CDR3 sequences, 32% of them singletons. Material: blood, either unsorted or a sorted T cell fraction (not recorded which). The origin of the receptors is a male donor with ankylosing spondylitis or in good health (not recorded which).

This clonotype was detected a few times. This sequence joins TRBV25-1 and TRBJ1-2; no clear D. The CDR3 has 10 amino acids. The germline CDR1 and CDR2 sequences are MGHDK and SYGVNS. V was shortened by 6 bases and J by 5 bases, with 4 bases between the two germline ends. CDR3 in DNA: TGTGCCAGCAGAGGGTATGGCTACACCTTC. It codes for CASRGYGYTF.

The chain joins TRBV6-5 to TRBJ2-6; D is undetermined. CDR1 MNHEY and CDR2 SVGAGI come from the germline V gene. The ends were cut back, 2 bases at V and 0 bases at J, with 2 bases in the middle. The CDR3 runs 14 residues. CDR3 coding DNA: TGTGCCAGCAGTTACCTCTCTGGGGCCAACGTCCTGACTTTC. Residues: CASSYLSGANVLTF.

The chain combines TRBV24-1 with TRBJ2-1, with D perhaps being TRBD1 or TRBD2 (5 bases each). The germline V gene has CDR1 KGHDR and CDR2 SFDVKD. The ends were cut back, 2 bases at V and 6 bases at J, with 13 bases in the middle. There are 15 residues in the CDR3. The CDR3 protein is CATSDSRGAGNEQFF. As DNA, the CDR3 is TGTGCCACCAGTGATTCTCGAGGGGCTGGCAATGAGCAGTTCTTC.

This clonotype came up once. V gene TRBV9 combines with J gene TRBJ2-7, with 9 bases identical to TRBD1. This CDR3 is 14 amino acids long. Germline CDR1 reads SGDLS; CDR2 reads YYNGEE. V was clipped by 3 bases and J by 3 bases; unmatched bases: 4. CDR3 coding DNA: TGTGCCAGCAGCGACGGACAGGGGATCTACGAGCAGTACTTC. This sequence encodes CASSDGQGIYEQYF.

The chain carries TRBV6-2 or TRBV6-3 and TRBJ1-2; no clear D. CDR1 and CDR2 from the germline V gene are MNHEY and SVGEGT. The CDR3 is 12 residues long. V gave up 6 bases and J gave up 0 bases, with 5 bases separating them. CDR3 DNA: TGTGCCAGCAGCGGGACTAACTATGGCTACACCTTC. This gives the protein CASSGTNYGYTF.